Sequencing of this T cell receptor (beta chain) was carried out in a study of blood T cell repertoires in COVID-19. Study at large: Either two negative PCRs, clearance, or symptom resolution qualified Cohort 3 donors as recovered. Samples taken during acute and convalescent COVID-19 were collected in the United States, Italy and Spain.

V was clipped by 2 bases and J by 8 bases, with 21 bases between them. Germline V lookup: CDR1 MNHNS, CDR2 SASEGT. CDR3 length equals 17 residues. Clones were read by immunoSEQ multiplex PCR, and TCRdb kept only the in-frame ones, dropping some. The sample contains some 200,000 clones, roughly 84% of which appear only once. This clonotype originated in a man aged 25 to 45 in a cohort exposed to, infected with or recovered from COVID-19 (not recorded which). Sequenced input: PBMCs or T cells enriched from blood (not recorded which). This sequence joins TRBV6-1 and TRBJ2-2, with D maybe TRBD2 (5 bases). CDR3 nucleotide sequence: TGTGCCAGCAGTGAACCACCCTCCGGGGTCCAAGGTGGGGAGCTGTTTTTT. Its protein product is CASSEPPSGVQGGELFF.